These 10 T cell receptor beta chains share one sample of origin, sequenced in a study of T cell clones after liver transplantation. The protocol was immunoSEQ multiplex PCR, while the TCRdb copy is restricted to in-frame clones and leaves out a portion. The sample gives around 30,000 clones, around 94% of which show up once; 25% to 30% is in the top ten. The sequencing here drew on CD8+ T cells from blood, taken 12 months after liver transplant. These receptors were obtained from a human patient who received a liver transplant. T cells may partly derive from the graft donor.

V and J are TRBV7-6 and TRBJ2-7; a possible D gene is TRBD1 (6 bases). The germline gives CDR1 SGHVS, CDR2 FNYEAQ. Trimming removed 7 bases from V and 5 bases from J, with 24 bases in between. This CDR3 contains 16 residues. The CDR3 nucleotides read TGTGCCAGCACCACATCAATCCGAGGGGGTAGCCACGAGCAGTACTTC. Translated: CASTTSIRGGSHEQYF.

This chain links TRBV27 with TRBJ2-7, with D unresolved. The V and J ends lost 5 bases and 2 bases respectively, with 10 bases between them. The CDR3 runs 13 residues. The germline V gene has CDR1 MNHEY and CDR2 SMNVEV (reference sequence). Written as DNA, the CDR3 is TGTGCCAGCAGTCATCAGGAAACCTACGAGCAGTACTTC. This translates into CASSHQETYEQYF.

The chain has TRBV27 and TRBJ2-1; perhaps TRBD1 as D (6 bases). In germline, CDR1 is MNHEY, CDR2 SMNVEV (reference sequence). V lost 5 bases and J 8 bases, leaving 19 bases between the germline ends. The CDR3 runs to 15 residues. CDR3 residues: CASSPARGGIHEQFF. The CDR3 DNA reads as TGTGCCAGCAGTCCGGCTAGAGGGGGAATTCATGAGCAGTTCTTC.

V and J are TRBV11-2 and TRBJ2-1; 14 bases are shared with TRBD2. V was pared by 6 bases and J by 0 bases, with 7 bases of the junction left unmatched. CDR1 is SGHAT and CDR2 is FQNNGV in the germline V gene. The CDR3 is made up of 18 amino acids. CDR3 amino acids: CASSHGTSGGSSYNEQFF. In DNA, the CDR3 is TGTGCCAGCAGTCACGGGACTAGCGGGGGTAGCTCCTACAATGAGCAGTTCTTC.

The chain couples TRBV7-9 to TRBJ2-7, with 10 bases lining up with TRBD1. V lost 4 bases to trimming and J lost 6 bases; unmatched junction nucleotides: 12. Germline V gene lookup returns CDR1 SEHNR and CDR2 FQNEAQ (reference sequence). The CDR3 loop spans 16 amino acids. CDR3 nucleotides: TGTGCCAGCAGCTCCTACGACAGGGGGCGAATGGGCGAGCAGTACTTC. Encoded protein: CASSSYDRGRMGEQYF.

J is TRBJ2-4 and V is TRBV27, with D perhaps TRBD1 (6 bases). Germline values: CDR1 MNHEY, CDR2 SMNVEV (reference sequence). Trimming shortened V by 2 bases and J by 7 bases, and 12 bases separated the two germline ends. The CDR3 is 14 amino acids. The CDR3 loop reads CASSLDRSGNIQYF. The CDR3 coding sequence is TGTGCCAGCAGTTTAGACAGGTCAGGGAACATTCAGTACTTC.

The chain combines TRBV11-3 with TRBJ1-1, with 7 nucleotides matching TRBD1. CDR1 is SGHNT and CDR2 is YENEEA in the germline V gene. J gave up 5 bases and V 5 bases, and 11 bases lay outside the gene matches. The CDR3 runs to 15 residues. The CDR3 DNA sequence: TGTGCCAGCAGCCCCCCACAGGGGAGGGTGACTGAAGCTTTCTTT. This codes for CASSPPQGRVTEAFF.

This clone was counted once. This sequence joins TRBV13 and TRBJ2-1; 10 bases fit TRBD2. This CDR3 is built from 17 residues. The junction had 6 bases not matched to a gene; V was cut back by 4 bases and J by 0 bases. Germline V CDR1 and CDR2: PRHDT, FYEKMQ (reference sequence). The CDR3 protein is CASSSSPSGSSYNEQFF. The CDR3 DNA sequence: TGTGCCAGCAGCTCCTCCCCTAGCGGGAGCTCCTACAATGAGCAGTTCTTC. The complete variable domain, with remaining parts taken from reference TRBV13 and TRBJ2-1, reads AAGVIQSPRHLIKEKRETATLKCYPIPRHDTVYWYQQGPGQDPQFLISFYEKMQSDKGSIPDRFSAQQFSDYHSELNMSSLELGDSALYFCASSSSPSGSSYNEQFFGPGTRLTVL.

This chain links TRBV7-6 with TRBJ2-7; D is unclear. V lost 5 bases to trimming and J lost 1 base, with 6 bases between them. This CDR3 has 12 amino acids. Germline V gene lookup returns CDR1 SGHVS and CDR2 FNYEAQ. CDR3 region: CASSMGSYEQYF. CDR3 nucleotide sequence: TGTGCCAGCAGCATGGGGTCCTACGAGCAGTACTTC.

The chain is built from TRBV5-1 and TRBJ1-1; no reliable D call. The ends were cut back, 1 base at V and 0 bases at J, with 13 bases in the middle. Per germline, CDR1 SGHRS and CDR2 YFSETQ. The CDR3 length is 16 residues. In nucleotides, the CDR3 is TGCGCCAGCAGCTTGAGGGCGAGCCCTATGAACACTGAAGCTTTCTTT. Encoded protein: CASSLRASPMNTEAFF.